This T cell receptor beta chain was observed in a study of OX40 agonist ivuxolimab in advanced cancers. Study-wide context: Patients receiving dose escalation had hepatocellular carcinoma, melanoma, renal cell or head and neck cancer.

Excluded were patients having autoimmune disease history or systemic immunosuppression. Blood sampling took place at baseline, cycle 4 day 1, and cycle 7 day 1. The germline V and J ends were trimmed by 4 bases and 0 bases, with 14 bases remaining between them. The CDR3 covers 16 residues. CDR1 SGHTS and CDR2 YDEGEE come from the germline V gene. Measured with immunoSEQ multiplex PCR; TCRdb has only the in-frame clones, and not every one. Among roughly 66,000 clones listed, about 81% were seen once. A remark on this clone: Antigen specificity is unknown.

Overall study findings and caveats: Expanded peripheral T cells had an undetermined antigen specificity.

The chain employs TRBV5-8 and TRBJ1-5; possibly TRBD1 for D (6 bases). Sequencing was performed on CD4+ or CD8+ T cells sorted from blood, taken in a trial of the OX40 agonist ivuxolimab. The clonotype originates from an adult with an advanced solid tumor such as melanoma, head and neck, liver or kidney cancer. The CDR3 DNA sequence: TGTGCCAGCAGCCCCGGGACACCTACTAGCAATCAGCCCCAGCATTTT. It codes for CASSPGTPTSNQPQHF.